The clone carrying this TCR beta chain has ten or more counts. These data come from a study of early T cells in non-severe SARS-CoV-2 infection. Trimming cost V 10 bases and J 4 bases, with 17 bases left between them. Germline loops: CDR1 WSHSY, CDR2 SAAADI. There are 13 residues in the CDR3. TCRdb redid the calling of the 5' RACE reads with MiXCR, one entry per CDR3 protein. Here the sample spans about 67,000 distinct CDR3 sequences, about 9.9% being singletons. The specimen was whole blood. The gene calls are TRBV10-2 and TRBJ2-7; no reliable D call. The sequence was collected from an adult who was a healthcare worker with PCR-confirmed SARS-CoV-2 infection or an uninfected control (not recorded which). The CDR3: CATSSRASYEQYF. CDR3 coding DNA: TGCGCCACCTCATCCCGGGCCTCATACGAGCAGTACTTC.